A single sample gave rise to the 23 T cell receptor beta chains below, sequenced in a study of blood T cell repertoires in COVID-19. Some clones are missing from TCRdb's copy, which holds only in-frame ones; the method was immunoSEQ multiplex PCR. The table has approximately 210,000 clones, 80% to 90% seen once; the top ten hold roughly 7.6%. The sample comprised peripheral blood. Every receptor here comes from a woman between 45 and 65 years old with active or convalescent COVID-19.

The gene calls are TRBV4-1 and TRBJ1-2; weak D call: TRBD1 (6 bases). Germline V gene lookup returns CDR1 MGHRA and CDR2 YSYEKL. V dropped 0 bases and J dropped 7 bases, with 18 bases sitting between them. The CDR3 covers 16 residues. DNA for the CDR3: TGCGCCAGCAGCCAAGATTTCGGCAGGGGAGCGTCTGGCTACACCTTC. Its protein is CASSQDFGRGASGYTF.

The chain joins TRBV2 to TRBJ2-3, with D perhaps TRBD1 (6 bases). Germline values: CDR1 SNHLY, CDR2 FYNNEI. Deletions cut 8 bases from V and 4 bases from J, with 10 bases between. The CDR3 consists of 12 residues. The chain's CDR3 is CASRQESDTQYF. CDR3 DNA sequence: TGTGCCAGCCGACAGGAGTCAGATACGCAGTATTTT.

The CDR3 nucleotides read TGTGCCTGGAGTGGTAGCGACATCGGGAATGAAAAACTGTTTTTT. Translation gives CAWSGSDIGNEKLFF. The chain joins TRBV30 to TRBJ1-4; D remains ambiguous. The CDR3 length is 15 residues. Germline CDR1 and CDR2: GTSNPN and SVGIG (reference sequence). V lost 1 base and J 5 bases, leaving 14 bases between the germline ends.

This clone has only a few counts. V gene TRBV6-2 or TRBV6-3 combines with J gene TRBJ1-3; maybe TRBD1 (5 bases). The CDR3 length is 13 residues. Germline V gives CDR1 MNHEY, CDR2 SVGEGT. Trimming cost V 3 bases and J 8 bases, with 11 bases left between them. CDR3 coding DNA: TGTGCCAGCAGTTATAGATCGGGGGACACCATATATTTT. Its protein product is CASSYRSGDTIYF.

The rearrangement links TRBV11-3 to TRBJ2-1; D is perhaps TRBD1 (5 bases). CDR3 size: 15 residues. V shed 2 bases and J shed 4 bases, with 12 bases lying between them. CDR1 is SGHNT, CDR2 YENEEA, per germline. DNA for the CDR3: TGTGCCAGCAGCTTATCACAGGAGATTTACAATGAGCAGTTCTTC. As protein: CASSLSQEIYNEQFF. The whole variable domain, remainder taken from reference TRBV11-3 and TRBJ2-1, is EAGVVQSPRYKIIEKKQPVAFWCNPISGHNTLYWYLQNLGQGPELLIRYENEEAVDDSQLPKDRFSAERLKGVDSTLKIQPAELGDSAVYLCASSLSQEIYNEQFFGPGTRLTVL.

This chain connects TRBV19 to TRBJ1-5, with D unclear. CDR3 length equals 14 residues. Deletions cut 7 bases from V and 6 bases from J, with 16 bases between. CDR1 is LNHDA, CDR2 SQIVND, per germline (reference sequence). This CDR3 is CASTPGGRRQPQHF. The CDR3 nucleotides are TGTGCCAGTACCCCCGGTGGCAGGCGTCAGCCCCAGCATTTT.

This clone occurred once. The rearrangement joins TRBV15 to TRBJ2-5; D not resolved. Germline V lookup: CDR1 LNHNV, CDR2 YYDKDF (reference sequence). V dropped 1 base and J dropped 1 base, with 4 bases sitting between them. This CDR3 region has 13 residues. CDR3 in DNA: TGTGCCACCAGCAGAGTAGCCCAAGAGACCCAGTACTTC. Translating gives CATSRVAQETQYF.

The CDR3 here is CASGGQAITEAFF. CDR3 nucleotides: TGTGCCAGCGGCGGACAGGCGATCACTGAAGCTTTCTTT. The chain is built from TRBV2 and TRBJ1-1, with TRBD1 matching 7 bases. J lost 4 bases, V lost 8 bases, and 7 bases had no gene match. This CDR3 is 13 amino acids long. CDR1 and CDR2 from the germline V gene are SNHLY and FYNNEI.

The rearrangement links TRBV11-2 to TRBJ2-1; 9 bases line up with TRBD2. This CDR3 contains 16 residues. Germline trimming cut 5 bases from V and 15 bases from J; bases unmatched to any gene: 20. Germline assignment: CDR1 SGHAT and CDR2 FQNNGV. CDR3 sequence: CASSLHGPSGNPSRFF. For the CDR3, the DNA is TGTGCCAGCAGCCTCCACGGGCCTAGCGGGAACCCTTCGAGGTTCTTC.

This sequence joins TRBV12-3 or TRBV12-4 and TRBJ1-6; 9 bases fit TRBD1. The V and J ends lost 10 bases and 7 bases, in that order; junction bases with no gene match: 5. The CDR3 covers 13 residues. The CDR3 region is CATSGTGNSPLHF. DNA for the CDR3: TGTGCCACTTCCGGGACAGGGAATTCACCCCTCCACTTT.

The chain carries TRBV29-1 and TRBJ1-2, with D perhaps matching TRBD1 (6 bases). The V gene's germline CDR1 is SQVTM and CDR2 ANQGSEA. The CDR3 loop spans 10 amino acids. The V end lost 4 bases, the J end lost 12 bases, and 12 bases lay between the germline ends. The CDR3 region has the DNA TGCAGCGTTGTTCGGGGGGCACACACCTTC. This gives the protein CSVVRGAHTF.

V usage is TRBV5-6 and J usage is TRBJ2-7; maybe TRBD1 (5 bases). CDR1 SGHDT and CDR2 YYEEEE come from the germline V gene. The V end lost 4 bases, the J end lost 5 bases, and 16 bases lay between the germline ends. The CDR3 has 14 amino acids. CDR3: CASSRITGVNEQYF. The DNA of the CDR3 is TGTGCCAGCAGCCGGATAACAGGAGTCAACGAGCAGTACTTC.

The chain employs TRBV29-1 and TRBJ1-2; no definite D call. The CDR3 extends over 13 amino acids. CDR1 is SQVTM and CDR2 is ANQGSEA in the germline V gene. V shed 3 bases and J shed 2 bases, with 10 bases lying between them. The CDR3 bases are TGCAGCGTTGACGACGGGAGGAACTATGGCTACACCTTC. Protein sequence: CSVDDGRNYGYTF.

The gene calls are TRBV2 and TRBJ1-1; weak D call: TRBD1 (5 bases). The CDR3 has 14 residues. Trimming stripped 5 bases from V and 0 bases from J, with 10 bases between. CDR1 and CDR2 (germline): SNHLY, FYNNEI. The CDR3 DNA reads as TGTGCCAGCAGTCAAACGACAGTGAACACTGAAGCTTTCTTT. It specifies CASSQTTVNTEAFF.

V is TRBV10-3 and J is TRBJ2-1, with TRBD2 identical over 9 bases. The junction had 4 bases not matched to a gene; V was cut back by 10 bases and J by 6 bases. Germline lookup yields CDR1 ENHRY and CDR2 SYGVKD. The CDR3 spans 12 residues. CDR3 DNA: TGTGCCACAGCGGGAGGCGGCAATGAGCAGTTCTTC. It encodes CATAGGGNEQFF.

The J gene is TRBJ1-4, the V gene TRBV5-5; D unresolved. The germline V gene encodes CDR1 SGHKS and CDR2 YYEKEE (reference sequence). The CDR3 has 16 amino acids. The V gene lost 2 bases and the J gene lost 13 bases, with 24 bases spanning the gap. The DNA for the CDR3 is TGTGCCAGCAGCTTTAACTCAGACGCCGCTCTCAGAGGACTGTTTTTT. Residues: CASSFNSDAALRGLFF.

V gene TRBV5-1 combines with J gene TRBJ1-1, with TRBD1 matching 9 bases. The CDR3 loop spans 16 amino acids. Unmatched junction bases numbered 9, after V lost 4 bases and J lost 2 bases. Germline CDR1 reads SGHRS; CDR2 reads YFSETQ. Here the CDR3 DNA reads TGCGCCAGCAGCAAAAAACAGGGGGCGAAAAACACTGAAGCTTTCTTT. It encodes CASSKKQGAKNTEAFF.

The CDR3 spells CASSSPRTGATEAFF. For the CDR3, the DNA is TGTGCCAGCAGCTCTCCTCGGACAGGGGCCACTGAAGCTTTCTTT. The chain joins TRBV7-8 to TRBJ1-1, with TRBD1 matching over 9 bases. V shed 4 bases, J shed 4 bases, and the junction held 7 bases outside the gene matches. This CDR3 spans 15 amino acids. CDR1 is SGHVS and CDR2 is FQNEAQ in the germline V gene. The full variable domain, with the rest looked up from reference TRBV7-8 and TRBJ1-1, is GAGVSQSPRYKVAKRGQDVALRCDPISGHVSLFWYQQALGQGPEFLTYFQNEAQLDKSGLPSDRFFAERPEGSVSTLKIQRTQQEDSAVYLCASSSPRTGATEAFFGQGTRLTVV.

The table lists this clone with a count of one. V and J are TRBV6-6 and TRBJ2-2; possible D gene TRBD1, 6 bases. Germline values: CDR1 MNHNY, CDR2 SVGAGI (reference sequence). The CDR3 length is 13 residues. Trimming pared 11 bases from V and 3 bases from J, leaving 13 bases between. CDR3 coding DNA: TGTGCCGGGGCGTACAGGGACACCGGGGAGCTGTTTTTT. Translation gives CAGAYRDTGELFF.

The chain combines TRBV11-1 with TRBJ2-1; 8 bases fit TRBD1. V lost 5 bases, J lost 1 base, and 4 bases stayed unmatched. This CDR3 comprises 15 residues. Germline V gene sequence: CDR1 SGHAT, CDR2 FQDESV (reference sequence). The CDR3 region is CASSRDRWSYNEQFF. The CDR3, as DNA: TGTGCCAGCAGCCGGGACAGGTGGTCCTACAATGAGCAGTTCTTC.

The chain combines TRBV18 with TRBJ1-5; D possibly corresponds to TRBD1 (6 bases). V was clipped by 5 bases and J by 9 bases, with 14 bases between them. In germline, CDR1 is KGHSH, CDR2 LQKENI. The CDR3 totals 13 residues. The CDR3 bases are TGTGCCAGCTCAATGGACAGCCTGGGGCCCCAGCATTTT. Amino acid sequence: CASSMDSLGPQHF.

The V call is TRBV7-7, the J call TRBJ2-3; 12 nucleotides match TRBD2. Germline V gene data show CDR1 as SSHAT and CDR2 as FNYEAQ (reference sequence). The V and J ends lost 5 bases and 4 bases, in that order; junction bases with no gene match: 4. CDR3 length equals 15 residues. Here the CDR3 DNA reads TGTGCCAGCAGCCCGACTAGCGGGAGCGCAGATACGCAGTATTTT. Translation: CASSPTSGSADTQYF.

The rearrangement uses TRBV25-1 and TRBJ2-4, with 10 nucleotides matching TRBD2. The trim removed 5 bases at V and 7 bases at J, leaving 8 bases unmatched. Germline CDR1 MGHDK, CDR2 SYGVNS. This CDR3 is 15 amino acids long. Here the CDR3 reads CASSPSAGGTNIQYF. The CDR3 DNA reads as TGTGCCAGCAGTCCTTCAGCGGGGGGGACGAACATTCAGTACTTC.